The 7 T cell receptor beta chains in this list originate from one sample, sequenced in a study of cytomegalovirus exposure and HLA in healthy donors. Primers included in the PCR were 60 Vbeta and 13 Jbeta primers. Sequencing was performed with immunoSEQ multiplex PCR; in TCRdb, only in-frame clones are kept and a portion is missing. The sample gives 100,000 to 120,000 clones, over 70% of which show up once; about 5% is in the top ten. The specimen sequenced was PBMCs. The receptor set was obtained from a male donor in good health and CMV-seronegative.

The rearrangement links TRBV19 to TRBJ2-7; TRBD1 matches at 10 bases. CDR1 LNHDA and CDR2 SQIVND come from the germline V gene (reference sequence). The junction had 10 bases not matched to a gene; V was cut back by 6 bases and J by 5 bases. The CDR3 spans 15 residues. As DNA, the CDR3 is TGTGCCAGTAGCACGGACAGGGGGGAGCGGGACGAGCAGTACTTC. Translation: CASSTDRGERDEQYF.

For the CDR3, the DNA is TGTGCCAGCAGCTCGCAGCAGGGGGCTTGGAGCACTGAAGCTTTCTTT. The encoded protein is CASSSQQGAWSTEAFF. V is TRBV11-1 and J is TRBJ1-1; 8 bases agree with TRBD1. The junction had 11 bases not matched to a gene; V was cut back by 4 bases and J by 4 bases. CDR1 and CDR2 (germline): SGHAT, FQDESV (reference sequence). The CDR3 is made up of 16 amino acids.

The gene calls are TRBV30 and TRBJ2-5; D ambiguous. CDR3 length equals 11 residues. The ends were cut back, 2 bases at V and 4 bases at J, with 5 bases in the middle. Looked up from germline, CDR1 is GTSNPN and CDR2 is SVGIG (reference sequence). CDR3: CAWSLGETQYF. CDR3 sequence (DNA): TGTGCCTGGAGTCTAGGAGAGACCCAGTACTTC. The complete variable domain, with remaining parts taken from reference TRBV30 and TRBJ2-5, reads SQTIHQWPATLVQPVGSPLSLECTVEGTSNPNLYWYRQAAGRGLQLLFYSVGIGQISSEVPQNLSASRPQDRQFILSSKKLLLSDSGFYLCAWSLGETQYFGPGTRLLVL.

This sequence joins TRBV4-2 and TRBJ2-1, with TRBD2 matching 16 bases. V lost 5 bases to trimming and J lost 7 bases; unmatched junction nucleotides: 11. The germline CDR1 and CDR2 sequences are LGHNA and YNFKEQ. CDR3 length: 18 amino acids. Written as DNA, the CDR3 is TGTGCCAGCAGCGCTTCCGGGACTAGCGGGGGGGGTAGAAATGAGCAGTTCTTC. This encodes CASSASGTSGGGRNEQFF.

The genes are TRBV28 and TRBJ2-5; TRBD1 agrees at 7 bases. The J call may be wrong; the DNA end is better matched by TRBJ2-7. The CDR3 covers 13 residues. From germline, CDR1 is MDHEN and CDR2 SYDVKM. The CDR3 is CASNLGGAYEQYF. In nucleotides, the CDR3 is TGTGCCAGCAACCTAGGGGGCGCCTACGAGCAGTACTTC.

The CDR3 spells CASRPLQGIYEQYF. The CDR3 nucleotides read TGCGCCAGCAGACCTCTACAGGGGATCTACGAGCAGTACTTC. The chain recombines TRBV5-1 with TRBJ2-7, with TRBD1 matching over 7 bases. The germline CDR1 and CDR2 sequences are SGHRS and YFSETQ. The CDR3 is 14 amino acids. V gave up 5 bases and J gave up 3 bases; unmatched junction bases: 8.

CDR3 region: CASKQGYQPQHF. The CDR3 DNA follows: TGTGCCAGTAAACAGGGATATCAGCCCCAGCATTTT. The chain recombines TRBV19 with TRBJ1-5; D perhaps matches TRBD1 (6 bases). Trimming stripped 7 bases from V and 5 bases from J, with 9 bases between. Germline V gene data show CDR1 as LNHDA and CDR2 as SQIVND (reference sequence). This CDR3 contains 12 residues.